These 19 T cell receptor beta chains were all obtained from the same sample, sequenced in a study of cytomegalovirus exposure and HLA in healthy donors (dated by TCRdb to 2016 to 2017). The library was made by the immunoSEQ multiplex PCR assay. The multiplex PCR relied on a mix of 60 forward primers for TCR Vbeta segments and 13 reverse primers for TCR Jbeta segments. TCRdb mirrors the immuneACCESS table, restricted to in-frame sequences. Some clones are absent from its copies; in checked studies, under half trace to an unresolved V gene, and the reason for the others is unknown. This sample has 90,000 to 110,000 clones in its table, and approximately 83% of those were observed once. Of the sample, about 5.9% falls within the top ten clones. The sequenced sample consisted of PBMCs. The receptors come from a man younger than 30 in good health and CMV-seronegative.

The chain has TRBV27 and TRBJ2-7, with a possible D match to TRBD2 (6 bases). Trimming took 6 bases from V and 5 from J, leaving 17 bases between them. Germline-derived CDR1 and CDR2 are MNHEY and SMNVEV (reference sequence). The CDR3 sequence is 14 residues long. The CDR3 protein is CASRHGGGLDEQYF. DNA of the CDR3: TGTGCCAGCAGGCACGGGGGAGGACTGGACGAGCAGTACTTC.

V is TRBV5-1 and J is TRBJ1-4; D possibly corresponds to TRBD1 (5 bases). CDR3 length equals 14 residues. V was pared by 0 bases and J by 4 bases, with 7 bases between. Germline V gives CDR1 SGHRS, CDR2 YFSETQ. The CDR3 loop reads CASSLGQINEKLFF. The CDR3 nucleotides read TGCGCCAGCAGCTTGGGACAGATTAATGAAAAACTGTTTTTT.

This clone was seen a handful of times. The rearrangement joins TRBV25-1 to TRBJ2-7; 9 nucleotides match TRBD1. The germline gives CDR1 MGHDK, CDR2 SYGVNS. With 8 bases clipped from V and 5 bases from J, the junction kept 13 bases outside the gene matches. This CDR3 is 15 amino acids long. CDR3 bases: TGTGCCAGCGCTCTTGGGGGGACAGGGTATGACGAGCAGTACTTC. Translation: CASALGGTGYDEQYF.

As to this clone: One junction end does not reproduce the germline sequence, and a read error may be involved. This sequence joins TRBV15 and TRBJ2-1; weak D call: TRBD2 (6 bases). Germline CDR1 LNHNV, CDR2 YYDKDF (reference sequence). The CDR3 sequence is 15 residues long. The CDR3 bases are TGTGCCGCCAGCAGAGCGGAGGAGGGCCCCAATGAGCAGTTCTTC. It yields the protein CAASRAEEGPNEQFF.

J is TRBJ2-1 and V is TRBV19, with TRBD2 as a possible D gene (6 bases). V lost 5 bases, J lost 0 bases, and 14 bases lay in between. This CDR3 region has 16 residues. The germline V gene encodes CDR1 LNHDA and CDR2 SQIVND (reference sequence). CDR3 in amino acids: CASSSLGGNSYNEQFF. As DNA, the CDR3 is TGTGCCAGTAGTTCTCTCGGGGGTAACTCCTACAATGAGCAGTTCTTC.

This chain connects TRBV5-1 to TRBJ2-7, with a possible D match to TRBD1 (6 bases). Trimming pared 4 bases from V and 3 bases from J, leaving 11 bases between. Germline assignment: CDR1 SGHRS and CDR2 YFSETQ. The CDR3 extends over 13 amino acids. Here the CDR3 reads CASSLWDIYEQYF. CDR3 nucleotide sequence: TGCGCCAGCAGCCTCTGGGACATCTACGAGCAGTACTTC.

The chain combines TRBV6-6 with TRBJ1-2; 10 bases line up with TRBD1. The CDR3 is made up of 14 amino acids. Germline CDR1 is MNHNY and CDR2 is SVGAGI (reference sequence). The ends lost 5 bases at V and 7 bases at J; junction bases unmatched: 7. CDR3 in amino acids: CASSRQGAGSGYTF. CDR3 sequence (DNA): TGTGCCAGCAGTCGACAGGGGGCGGGGAGTGGCTACACCTTC.

The rearrangement links TRBV6-5 to TRBJ2-2; 8 positions match TRBD2. Per germline, CDR1 MNHEY and CDR2 SVGAGI. This CDR3 is built from 16 residues. Germline trimming cut 2 bases from V and 5 bases from J; bases unmatched to any gene: 7. CDR3 in DNA: TGTGCCAGCAGTTACGGGGCGGGAGGCGGGACCGGGGAGCTGTTTTTT. This encodes CASSYGAGGGTGELFF.

V and J are TRBV6-1 and TRBJ2-5; D gene uncertain. This CDR3 comprises 14 residues. Germline V CDR1 and CDR2: MNHNS, SASEGT. The V gene lost 5 bases and the J gene lost 5 bases, with 15 bases spanning the gap. As DNA, the CDR3 is TGTGCCAGCAGTCGAAAGCGTGAGAGGGAGACCCAGTACTTC. Residues: CASSRKRERETQYF.

J is TRBJ2-5 and V is TRBV4-3, with TRBD2 as a possible D gene (5 bases). The CDR3 is 16 residues long. CDR1 and CDR2 (germline): LGHNA, YSLEER. V lost 1 base and J lost 5, with 17 bases in between. The CDR3 loop reads CASSQGGVDETETQYF. The CDR3, as DNA: TGCGCCAGCAGCCAAGGGGGAGTAGATGAAACGGAGACCCAGTACTTC.

The gene calls are TRBV5-4 and TRBJ2-7; TRBD2 agrees at 9 bases. Trimming cost V 3 bases and J 0 bases; bases outside gene matches: 10. Germline V lookup: CDR1 SGHNT, CDR2 YYREEE (reference sequence). The length of the CDR3 is 17 residues. The chain's CDR3 is CASSSKLLAGLSYEQYF. The CDR3 nucleotides read TGTGCCAGCAGCTCAAAACTCCTAGCGGGACTCTCCTACGAGCAGTACTTC.

The V gene is TRBV9, the J gene TRBJ2-2; 9 positions match TRBD1. The CDR3 has 15 amino acids. Germline V gives CDR1 SGDLS, CDR2 YYNGEE. V was clipped by 8 bases and J by 4 bases; unmatched bases: 9. DNA for the CDR3: TGTGCCAGTTCCAATGGGGGACAGGGCACCGGGGAGCTGTTTTTT. Amino acids: CASSNGGQGTGELFF. Full variable domain (outside the CDR3, taken from reference TRBV9 and TRBJ2-2): DSGVTQTPKHLITATGQRVTLRCSPRSGDLSVYWYQQSLDQGLQFLIQYYNGEERAKGNILERFSAQQFPDLHSELNLSSLELGDSALYFCASSNGGQGTGELFFGEGSRLTVL.

This rearrangement joins TRBV19 to TRBJ1-1; D uncertain. Germline lookup yields CDR1 LNHDA and CDR2 SQIVND (reference sequence). CDR3 length: 15 residues. V gave up 6 bases and J gave up 7 bases, with 21 bases separating them. The CDR3 nucleotides are TGTGCCAGTAGCCCTCGGGAGGCAGGAACGAATGAAGCTTTCTTT. Translated: CASSPREAGTNEAFF.

J is TRBJ1-1 and V is TRBV27; unclear D gene. Germline CDR1 and CDR2: MNHEY and SMNVEV (reference sequence). The CDR3 covers 13 residues. V lost 3 bases and J 4 bases, leaving 9 bases between the germline ends. CDR3 sequence (DNA): TGTGCCAGCAGTTTGTTAGCCTCCACTGAAGCTTTCTTT. Protein sequence: CASSLLASTEAFF.

The V call is TRBV4-3, the J call TRBJ2-7; D might be TRBD1 (6 bases). The CDR3 covers 15 residues. The V end lost 4 bases, the J end lost 0 bases, and 13 bases lay between the germline ends. CDR1 is LGHNA, CDR2 YSLEER, per germline. In DNA form, the CDR3 reads TGCGCCAGCAGCCGAGAAGGGGGTAGCTCCTACGAGCAGTACTTC. This codes for CASSREGGSSYEQYF.

The chain links TRBV28 to TRBJ1-5; tentatively, D is TRBD1 (5 bases). V dropped 3 bases and J dropped 9 bases, with 21 bases sitting between them. The CDR3 consists of 16 residues. Germline V gene sequence: CDR1 MDHEN, CDR2 SYDVKM. The CDR3 protein is CASSFQGRWPGGPQHF. The DNA of the CDR3 is TGTGCCAGCAGTTTTCAGGGACGGTGGCCGGGAGGGCCCCAGCATTTT.

This chain uses TRBV20-1 with TRBJ2-1; no clear D. The germline V and J ends were trimmed by 6 bases and 8 bases, with 8 bases remaining between them. Germline V gene data show CDR1 as DFQATT and CDR2 as SNEGSKA (reference sequence). The CDR3 consists of 10 residues. The CDR3 DNA is TGCAGTGCAAGCGACCATGAGCAGTTCTTC. It specifies CSASDHEQFF.

The chain carries TRBV6-5 and TRBJ1-4; possible D gene TRBD1, 5 bases. The germline gives CDR1 MNHEY, CDR2 SVGAGI. Trimming took 6 bases from V and 10 from J, leaving 12 bases between them. There are 12 residues in the CDR3. The CDR3 DNA is TGTGCCAGCAGCCAACCCGGGGGAAAACTGTTTTTT. Protein: CASSQPGGKLFF.

This chain joins TRBV29-1 and TRBJ1-2; D possibly corresponds to TRBD1 (5 bases). The V gene's germline CDR1 is SQVTM and CDR2 ANQGSEA. With 3 bases removed from V and 0 bases from J, the gap between germline ends came to 17 bases. The CDR3 is 16 residues long. The CDR3 reads CSVDLGQGGSNYGYTF. The CDR3 nucleotides are TGCAGCGTTGATCTGGGGCAGGGAGGTTCTAACTATGGCTACACCTTC.